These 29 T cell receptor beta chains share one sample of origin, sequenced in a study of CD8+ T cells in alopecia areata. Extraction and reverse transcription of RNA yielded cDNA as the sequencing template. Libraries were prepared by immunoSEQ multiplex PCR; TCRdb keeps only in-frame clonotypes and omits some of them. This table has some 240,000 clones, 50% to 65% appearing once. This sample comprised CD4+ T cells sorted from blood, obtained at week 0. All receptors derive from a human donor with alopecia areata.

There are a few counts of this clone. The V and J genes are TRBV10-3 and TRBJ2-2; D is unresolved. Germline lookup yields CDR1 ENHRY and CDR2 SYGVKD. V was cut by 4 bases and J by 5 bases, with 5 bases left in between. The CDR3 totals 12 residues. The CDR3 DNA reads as TGTGCCATCAGTGGAGAGACCGGGGAGCTGTTTTTT. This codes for CAISGETGELFF.

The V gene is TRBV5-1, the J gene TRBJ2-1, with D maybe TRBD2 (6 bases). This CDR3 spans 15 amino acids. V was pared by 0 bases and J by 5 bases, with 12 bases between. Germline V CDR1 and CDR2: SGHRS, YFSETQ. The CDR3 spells CASSLGRALNNEQFF. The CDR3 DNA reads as TGCGCCAGCAGCTTGGGGAGGGCTCTTAACAATGAGCAGTTCTTC.

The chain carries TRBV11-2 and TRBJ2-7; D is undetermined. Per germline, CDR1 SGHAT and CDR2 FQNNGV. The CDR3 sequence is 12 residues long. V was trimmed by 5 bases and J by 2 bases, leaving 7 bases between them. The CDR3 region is CASSLRPYEQYF. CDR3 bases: TGTGCCAGCAGCCTTAGACCCTACGAGCAGTACTTC. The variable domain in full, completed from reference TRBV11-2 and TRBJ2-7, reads EAGVAQSPRYKIIEKRQSVAFWCNPISGHATLYWYQQILGQGPKLLIQFQNNGVVDDSQLPKDRFSAERLKGVDSTLKIQPAKLEDSAVYLCASSLRPYEQYFGPGTRLTVT.

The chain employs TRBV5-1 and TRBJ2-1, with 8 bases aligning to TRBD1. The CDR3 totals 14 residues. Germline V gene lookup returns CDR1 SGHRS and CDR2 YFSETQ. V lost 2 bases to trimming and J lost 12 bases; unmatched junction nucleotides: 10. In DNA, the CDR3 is TGCGCCAGCAGCTTTCAGGGGGCGTCTACATCGCAGTTCTTC. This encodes CASSFQGASTSQFF.

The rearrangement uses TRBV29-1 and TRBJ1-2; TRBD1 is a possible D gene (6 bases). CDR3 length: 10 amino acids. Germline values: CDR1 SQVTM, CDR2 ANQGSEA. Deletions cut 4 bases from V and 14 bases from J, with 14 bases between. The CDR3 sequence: CSVGRDIPTF. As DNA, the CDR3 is TGCAGCGTTGGAAGGGACATTCCTACCTTC. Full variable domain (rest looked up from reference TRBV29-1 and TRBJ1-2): SAVISQKPSRDICQRGTSLTIQCQVDSQVTMMFWYRQQPGQSLTLIATANQGSEATYESGFVIDKFPISRPNLTFSTLTVSNMSPEDSSIYLCSVGRDIPTFGSGTRLTVV.

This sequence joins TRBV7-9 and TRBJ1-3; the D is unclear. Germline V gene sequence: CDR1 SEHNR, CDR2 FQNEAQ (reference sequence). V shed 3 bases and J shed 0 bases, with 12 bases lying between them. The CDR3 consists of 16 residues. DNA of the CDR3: TGTGCCAGCAGCTTGTATCTCGGAGACTCTGGAAACACCATATATTTT. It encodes CASSLYLGDSGNTIYF.

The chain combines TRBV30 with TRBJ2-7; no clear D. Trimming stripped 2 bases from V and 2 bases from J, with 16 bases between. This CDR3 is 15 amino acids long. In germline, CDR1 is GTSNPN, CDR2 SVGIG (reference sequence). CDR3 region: CAWSRMGSVPYEQYF. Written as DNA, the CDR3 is TGTGCCTGGAGTAGAATGGGGTCAGTCCCCTACGAGCAGTACTTC.

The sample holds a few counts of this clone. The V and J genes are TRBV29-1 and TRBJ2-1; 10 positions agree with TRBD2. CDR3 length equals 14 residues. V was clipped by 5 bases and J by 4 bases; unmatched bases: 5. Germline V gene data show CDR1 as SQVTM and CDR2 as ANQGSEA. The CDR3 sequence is CSVHKRGGYNEQFF. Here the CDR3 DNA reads TGCAGCGTTCATAAGCGGGGGGGTTACAATGAGCAGTTCTTC.

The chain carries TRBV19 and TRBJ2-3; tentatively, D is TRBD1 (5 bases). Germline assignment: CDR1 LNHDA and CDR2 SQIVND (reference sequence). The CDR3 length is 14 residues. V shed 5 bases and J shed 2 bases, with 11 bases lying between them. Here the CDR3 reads CASSPDTPTDTQYF. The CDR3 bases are TGTGCCAGTAGTCCGGACACTCCCACAGATACGCAGTATTTT.

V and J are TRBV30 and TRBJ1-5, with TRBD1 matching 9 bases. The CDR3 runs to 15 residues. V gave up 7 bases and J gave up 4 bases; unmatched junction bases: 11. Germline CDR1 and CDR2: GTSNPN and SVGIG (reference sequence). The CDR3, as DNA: TGTGCCTCCCCCAGGGGCGGGACAGGGAATCAGCCCCAGCATTTT. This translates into CASPRGGTGNQPQHF. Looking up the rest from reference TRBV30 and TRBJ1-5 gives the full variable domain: SQTIHQWPATLVQPVGSPLSLECTVEGTSNPNLYWYRQAAGRGLQLLFYSVGIGQISSEVPQNLSASRPQDRQFILSSKKLLLSDSGFYLCASPRGGTGNQPQHFGDGTRLSIL.

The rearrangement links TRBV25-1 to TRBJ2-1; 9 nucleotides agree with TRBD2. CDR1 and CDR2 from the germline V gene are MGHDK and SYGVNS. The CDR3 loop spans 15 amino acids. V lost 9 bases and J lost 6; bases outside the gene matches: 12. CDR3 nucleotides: TGTGCCAGTAAGCCAGAAGCGGGGGGATTCAATGAGCAGTTCTTC. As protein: CASKPEAGGFNEQFF.

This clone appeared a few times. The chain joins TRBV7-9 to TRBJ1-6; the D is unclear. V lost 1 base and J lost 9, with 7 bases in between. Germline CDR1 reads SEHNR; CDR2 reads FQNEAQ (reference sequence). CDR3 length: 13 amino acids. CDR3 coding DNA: TGTGCCAGCAGCTTAGTGGAAGTTTCACCCCTCCACTTT. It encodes CASSLVEVSPLHF.

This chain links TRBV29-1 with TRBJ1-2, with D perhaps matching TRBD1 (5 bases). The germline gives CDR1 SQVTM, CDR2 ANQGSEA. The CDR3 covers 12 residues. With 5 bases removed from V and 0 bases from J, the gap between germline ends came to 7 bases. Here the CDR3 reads CSVRGANYGYTF. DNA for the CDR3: TGCAGCGTTCGAGGGGCTAACTATGGCTACACCTTC.

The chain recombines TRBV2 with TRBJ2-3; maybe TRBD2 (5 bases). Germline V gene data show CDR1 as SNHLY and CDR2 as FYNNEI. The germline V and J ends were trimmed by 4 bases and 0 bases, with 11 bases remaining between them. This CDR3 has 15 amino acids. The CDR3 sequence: CASSGKRSSTDTQYF. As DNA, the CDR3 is TGTGCCAGCAGTGGGAAGCGGTCCAGCACAGATACGCAGTATTTT.

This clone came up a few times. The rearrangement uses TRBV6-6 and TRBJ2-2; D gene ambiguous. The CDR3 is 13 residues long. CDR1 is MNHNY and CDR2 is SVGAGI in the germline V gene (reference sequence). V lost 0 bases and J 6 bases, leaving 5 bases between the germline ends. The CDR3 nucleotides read TGTGCCAGCAGTTACTCTAGTCCCGGGGAGCTGTTTTTT. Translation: CASSYSSPGELFF.

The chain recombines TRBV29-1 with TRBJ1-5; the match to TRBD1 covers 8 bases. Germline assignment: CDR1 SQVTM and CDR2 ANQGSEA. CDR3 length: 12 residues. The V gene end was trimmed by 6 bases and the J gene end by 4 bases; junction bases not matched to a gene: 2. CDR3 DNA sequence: TGCAGCGTGAGACAGGGGAATCAGCCCCAGCATTTT. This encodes CSVRQGNQPQHF.

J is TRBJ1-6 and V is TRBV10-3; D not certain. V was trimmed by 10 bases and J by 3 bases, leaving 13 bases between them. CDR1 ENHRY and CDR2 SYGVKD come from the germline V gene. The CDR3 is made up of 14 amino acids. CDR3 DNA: TGTGCCACCTTTGACATCGACTATAATTCACCCCTCCACTTT. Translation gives CATFDIDYNSPLHF.

For the CDR3, the DNA is TGTGCCAGCAGCCGGATTGCCTTACAGGGGCTGAAAGTAAACTATGGCTACACCTTC. Protein: CASSRIALQGLKVNYGYTF. This chain links TRBV27 with TRBJ1-2, with 7 bases that match TRBD1. CDR1 MNHEY and CDR2 SMNVEV come from the germline V gene (reference sequence). The trim removed 6 bases at V and 2 bases at J, leaving 21 bases unmatched. The CDR3 sequence is 19 residues long.

The CDR3 nucleotides are TGTGCCAGCACCCGACCGGGACCAGTTGTGGGTGAGCAGTTCTTC. As protein: CASTRPGPVVGEQFF. The V and J genes are TRBV27 and TRBJ2-1; D may match TRBD1 or TRBD2 (5 bases each). Trimming left V 7 bases short and J 9 bases short, with 22 bases between. The CDR3 is 15 amino acids. CDR1 is MNHEY, CDR2 SMNVEV, per germline (reference sequence).

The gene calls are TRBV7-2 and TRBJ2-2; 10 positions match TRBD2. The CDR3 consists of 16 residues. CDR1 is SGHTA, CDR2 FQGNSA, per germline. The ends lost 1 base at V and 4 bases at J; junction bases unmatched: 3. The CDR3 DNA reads TGTGCCAGCAGCTTAGTGCGACTAGCGGGCACCGGGGAGCTGTTTTTT. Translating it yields CASSLVRLAGTGELFF.

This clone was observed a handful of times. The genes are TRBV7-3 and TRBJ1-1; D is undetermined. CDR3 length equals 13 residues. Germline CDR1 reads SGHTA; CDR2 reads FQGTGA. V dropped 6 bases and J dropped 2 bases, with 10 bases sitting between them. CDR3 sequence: CASRQARNTEAFF. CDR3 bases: TGTGCCAGCAGGCAGGCCCGTAACACTGAAGCTTTCTTT.

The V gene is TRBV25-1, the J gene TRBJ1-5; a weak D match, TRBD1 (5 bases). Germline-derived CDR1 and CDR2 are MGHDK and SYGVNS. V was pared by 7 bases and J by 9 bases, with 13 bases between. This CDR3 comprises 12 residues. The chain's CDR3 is CASKGQNGPQHF. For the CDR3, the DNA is TGTGCCAGCAAGGGGCAGAACGGGCCCCAGCATTTT. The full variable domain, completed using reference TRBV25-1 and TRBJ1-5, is EADIYQTPRYLVIGTGKKITLECSQTMGHDKMYWYQQDPGMELHLIHYSYGVNSTEKGDLSSESTVSRIRTEHFPLTLESARPSHTSQYLCASKGQNGPQHFGDGTRLSIL.

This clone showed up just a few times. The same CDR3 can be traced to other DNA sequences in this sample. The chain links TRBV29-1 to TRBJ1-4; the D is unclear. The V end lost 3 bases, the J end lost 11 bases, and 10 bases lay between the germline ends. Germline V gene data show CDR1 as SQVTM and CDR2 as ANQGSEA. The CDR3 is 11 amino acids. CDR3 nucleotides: TGCAGCGTTGATAGGGTCGGGAAACTGTTTTTT. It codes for CSVDRVGKLFF.

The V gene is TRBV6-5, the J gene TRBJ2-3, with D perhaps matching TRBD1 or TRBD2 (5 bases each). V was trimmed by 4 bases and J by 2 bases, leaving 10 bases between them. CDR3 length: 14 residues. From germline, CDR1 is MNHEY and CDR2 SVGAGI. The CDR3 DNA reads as TGTGCCAGCAGTTTGGGACGGCACACAGATACGCAGTATTTT. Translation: CASSLGRHTDTQYF.

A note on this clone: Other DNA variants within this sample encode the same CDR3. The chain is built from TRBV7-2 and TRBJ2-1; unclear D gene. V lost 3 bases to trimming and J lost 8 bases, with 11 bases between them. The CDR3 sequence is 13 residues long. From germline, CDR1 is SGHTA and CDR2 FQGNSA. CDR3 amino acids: CASSFRPGDEQFF. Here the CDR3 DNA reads TGTGCCAGCAGCTTCCGGCCAGGCGATGAGCAGTTCTTC.

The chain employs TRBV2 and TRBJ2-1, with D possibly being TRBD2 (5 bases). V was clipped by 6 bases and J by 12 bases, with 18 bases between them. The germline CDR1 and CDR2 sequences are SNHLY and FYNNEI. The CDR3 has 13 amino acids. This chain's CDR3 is CASRKREQKLQFF. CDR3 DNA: TGTGCCAGCAGAAAACGGGAACAAAAGCTGCAGTTCTTC.

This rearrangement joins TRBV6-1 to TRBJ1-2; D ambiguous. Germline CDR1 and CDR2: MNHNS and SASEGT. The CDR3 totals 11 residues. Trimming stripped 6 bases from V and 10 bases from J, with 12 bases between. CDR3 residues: CASSHLRIYTF. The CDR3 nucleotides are TGTGCCAGCAGCCATCTCAGAATCTACACCTTC.

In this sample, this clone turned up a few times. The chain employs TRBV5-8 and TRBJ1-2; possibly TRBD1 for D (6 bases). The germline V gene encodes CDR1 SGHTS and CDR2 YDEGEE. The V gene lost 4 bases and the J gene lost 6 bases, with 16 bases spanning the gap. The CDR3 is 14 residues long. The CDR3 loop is CASSHPPRGDGYTF. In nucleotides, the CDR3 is TGTGCCAGCAGCCACCCTCCGAGGGGGGATGGCTACACCTTC. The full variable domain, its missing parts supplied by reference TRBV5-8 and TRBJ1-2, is EAGVTQSPTHLIKTRGQQATLRCSPISGHTSVYWYQQALGLGLQFLLWYDEGEERNRGNFPPRFSGRQFPNYSSELNVNALELEDSALYLCASSHPPRGDGYTFGSGTRLTVV.

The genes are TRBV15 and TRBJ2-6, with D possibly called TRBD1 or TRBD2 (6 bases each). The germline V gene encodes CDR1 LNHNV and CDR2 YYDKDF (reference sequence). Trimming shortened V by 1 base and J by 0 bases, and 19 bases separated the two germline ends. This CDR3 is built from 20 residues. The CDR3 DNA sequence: TGTGCCACCAGCAGAGGCCTAGGAGGCAGGGGAGGCTCTGGGGCCAACGTCCTGACTTTC. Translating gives CATSRGLGGRGGSGANVLTF.